This T cell receptor (beta chain) was identified during a study of shared clonotypes between healthy human individuals. Study summary: Each donor had three CD4 naive, three CD4 memory, two CD8 naive and one CD8 memory plate.

For each subset, genomic DNA was distributed in equal portions over several immunoSEQ plates. Here immunoSEQ multiplex PCR was the method, and the copy in TCRdb shows in-frame clones only, minus some. The sample holds 300,000 to 400,000 clones, about 74% seen once. Trimming at V came to 2 bases and at J to 7 bases, leaving 3 bases not matched to a gene. CDR3 size: 14 residues. The germline gives CDR1 SGHRS, CDR2 YFSETQ. This chain joins TRBV5-1 and TRBJ2-2, with 9 bases matching TRBD1. Material: memory CD4+ T cells sorted from blood. The subset: CD45RA-negative fraction. This TCR came from a man aged 30 to 39 in good health. The DNA of the CDR3 is TGCGCCAGCAGCTTAAAGACAGGGGGCGGGGAGCTGTTTTTT. This sequence encodes CASSLKTGGGELFF.